This T cell receptor beta chain was identified during a study of CD8+ T cells in alopecia areata. Study-wide context: Treated patients swallowed 5 to 10 mg of oral tofacitinib twice daily.

It was cDNA, reverse transcribed from extracted RNA, that served as the sequencing template. Sequencing used immunoSEQ multiplex PCR; TCRdb keeps in-frame clones, though not all of them. The table lists some 210,000 clones, roughly three fifths of them singletons. The junction had 6 bases not matched to a gene; V was cut back by 4 bases and J by 6 bases. Germline V gene sequence: CDR1 SGHNT, CDR2 YYREEE (reference sequence). The CDR3 length is 13 residues. Regarding treatment: oral pan-JAK inhibitor, 5-10 mg twice daily. Findings of the study overall: Scalp clonality decreased significantly with tofacitinib, and so did expanded CD8+ clones among the top 100. Persistence of many expanded lesional clones was seen in scalp and blood during tofacitinib.

A word on this clone: The antigen remains undetermined.

The sequencing here drew on CD4+ T cells sorted from blood, taken between weeks 44 and 45, from a patient treated with tofacitinib. This TCR derives from a human donor with alopecia areata. The V call is TRBV5-4, the J call TRBJ2-7; 8 bases agree with TRBD1. The DNA for the CDR3 is TGTGCCAGCAGCGCGGGACAGGAACCCGAGCAGTACTTC. It specifies CASSAGQEPEQYF.